A selection of T cell receptor beta chains follows, all from one sample in a study of graft-versus-host responses after intestinal transplantation. The data were produced by immunoSEQ multiplex PCR, yet TCRdb's version contains in-frame clones alone and is incomplete. Here the sample spans about 130,000 clones, around 90% being singletons. No antigen is known for these receptors. The sequencing here drew on unstimulated CD4+ T cells sorted from spleen or lymph node cells, taken before intestinal transplant. The receptors were sampled from a human donor who received an intestinal transplant. CDR3s include the opening cysteine and the closing phenylalanine or tryptophan. A D gene is named only where the DNA matches it firmly. Size is stated for part of the rows, as once, few or many counts, or as a class when the clone is expanded.

v_call,clone_size,d_call,j_call,cdr3_aa,cdr3_nt
TRBV7-2,.,TRBD2,TRBJ2-1,CASSLRGGTSGYNEQFF,TGTGCCAGCAGCTTAAGGGGGGGGACTAGCGGATACAATGAGCAGTTCTTC
TRBV28,once,TRBD1,TRBJ1-4,CASSLYRGLNEKLFF,TGTGCCAGCAGTCTCTACAGGGGCCTAAATGAAAAACTGTTTTTT
TRBV19,.,TRBD1,TRBJ1-2,CASSVEGQYFDGYTF,TGTGCCAGTAGTGTCGAGGGACAGTATTTCGACGGCTACACCTTC
TRBV15,.,TRBD1,TRBJ2-6,CATSRVGTGAPSGANVLTF,TGTGCCACCAGCAGAGTAGGGACAGGAGCCCCCTCTGGGGCCAACGTCCTGACTTTC
TRBV9,.,TRBD1,TRBJ1-2,CASSVGRDRVYGYTF,TGTGCCAGCAGCGTAGGGAGGGACAGGGTTTATGGCTACACCTTC
TRBV28,.,.,TRBJ2-1,CAGGSTTYNEQFF,TGTGCCGGAGGGAGTACAACGTACAATGAGCAGTTCTTC
TRBV5-4,.,TRBD1,TRBJ1-2,CASSPDRYGYTF,TGTGCCAGCAGCCCGGACAGGTATGGCTACACCTTC
TRBV7-2,.,TRBD2,TRBJ2-1,CASSLRSGRGEQFF,TGTGCCAGCAGCTTAAGGAGCGGGAGGGGTGAGCAGTTCTTC
TRBV28,.,TRBD1,TRBJ1-2,CASRRTGNYGYTF,TGTGCCAGCAGGCGGACAGGGAACTATGGCTACACCTTC
TRBV4-3,.,TRBD1,TRBJ2-2,CASSQRQGAQAGELFF,TGCGCCAGCAGCCAAAGACAGGGGGCGCAGGCCGGGGAGCTGTTTTTT
TRBV5-1,.,.,TRBJ2-7,CASSLEGFSYEQYF,TGCGCCAGCAGCTTGGAGGGGTTTTCGTACGAGCAGTACTTC
TRBV28,.,TRBD1,TRBJ2-4,CASRPGQGGLGYF,TGTGCCAGCAGACCAGGACAGGGTGGCTTGGGGTACTTC
TRBV7-7,.,TRBD1,TRBJ2-5,CASSLTGGIRETQYF,TGTGCTAGCAGCTTAACAGGGGGGATAAGAGAGACCCAGTACTTC
TRBV4-3,.,TRBD1,TRBJ1-2,CASSPGQGTNYGYTF,TGCGCCAGCAGCCCAGGACAGGGCACAAACTATGGCTACACCTTC
TRBV29-1,.,.,TRBJ1-1,CSGIGTGSRAFF,TGCAGCGGGATTGGGACGGGGTCTAGAGCTTTCTTT
TRBV27,.,TRBD2,TRBJ2-5,CASSLRPPGLAGAETQYF,TGTGCCAGCAGTTTGAGGCCCCCGGGACTAGCGGGAGCCGAGACCCAGTACTTC
TRBV5-1,once,TRBD1,TRBJ2-7,CASSLAPGQRHYEQYF,TGCGCCAGCAGCTTGGCACCGGGACAGCGCCACTACGAGCAGTACTTC
TRBV5-1,.,TRBD2,TRBJ2-7,CASSTRLAGSYEQYF,TGCGCCAGCAGCACCCGACTAGCGGGCTCCTACGAGCAGTACTTC
TRBV11-3,.,TRBD2,TRBJ2-1,CASSLLAGVGEQFF,TGTGCCAGCAGCTTACTAGCGGGAGTGGGTGAGCAGTTCTTC
TRBV2,.,TRBD1,TRBJ2-1,CASNMRQGVLGEQFF,TGTGCCAGCAACATGAGACAGGGAGTTTTGGGTGAGCAGTTCTTC
TRBV28,.,.,TRBJ2-7,CASSLSGSPYGEQYF,TGTGCCAGCAGTTTGTCAGGTTCACCCTACGGGGAGCAGTACTTC
TRBV20-1,.,.,TRBJ2-1,CSAPLWEQFF,TGCAGTGCTCCTCTATGGGAGCAGTTCTTC